What follows are 13 T cell receptor beta chains derived from one specimen sequenced in a study of metastatic and nonmetastatic thyroid tumors. TCRdb re-called clones from the PCR reads using MiXCR. Here the sample spans 23,000 or so clones, around 20% being singletons. No patient had received any treatment before thyroid surgery. The sequencing input was blood. The receptor source for this set is a male donor with papillary thyroid cancer or a benign thyroid nodule (not recorded which). Some clones in this sample may be carry-over from other donors' samples.

The chain is built from TRBV7-2 and TRBJ2-3; perhaps D is TRBD1 or TRBD2 (5 bases each). Germline assignment: CDR1 SGHTA and CDR2 FQGNSA. V was pared by 4 bases and J by 7 bases, with 15 bases between. The CDR3 contains 14 residues. CDR3 region: CASSSDSGAYTQYF. CDR3 DNA sequence: TGTGCCAGCAGCTCCGACAGCGGTGCATATACGCAGTATTTT.

Points on this clone: The CDR3 carries no conserved terminal phenylalanine or tryptophan, so it likely arises from a read error. The chain links TRBV9 to TRBJ2-2; 8 nucleotides line up with TRBD2. Germline V lookup: CDR1 SGDLS, CDR2 YYNGEE. Losses at the gene ends were 5 bases for V and 5 bases for J; bases not matched to a gene: 8. This CDR3 is built from 15 residues. Here the CDR3 DNA reads TGTGCCAGCAGTGGACGGACGGGAGGGACCGGGGAGCTGTTTCTT. This translates into CASSGRTGGTGELFL.

For this clone: The junction does not match germline at one end; this may be a read error. The J gene is TRBJ1-2, the V gene TRBV24-1, with D tentatively TRBD1 (5 bases). The CDR3 length is 17 residues. CDR1 KGHDR and CDR2 SFDVKD come from the germline V gene. The CDR3 nucleotides read TGTGCCACCAGTGATTCCTCCGCAGGGTTTTCTAACTATGTCTACACCTTC. This gives the protein CATSDSSAGFSNYVYTF.

This clone was seen many times. The rearrangement links TRBV30 to TRBJ1-2; 9 bases are shared with TRBD1. V lost 1 base and J lost 4; bases outside the gene matches: 10. This CDR3 contains 16 residues. Germline CDR1 is GTSNPN and CDR2 is SVGIG (reference sequence). CDR3 sequence: CAWSDPNRGLGYGYTF. The DNA of the CDR3 is TGTGCCTGGAGTGACCCCAACAGGGGGCTGGGCTATGGCTACACCTTC.

This clone was counted at least ten times. V is TRBV3-1 and J is TRBJ1-5, with D uncertain. Deletions cut 3 bases from V and 2 bases from J, with 8 bases between. The CDR3 runs to 14 residues. Germline V gene data show CDR1 as LGHDT and CDR2 as YNNKEL (reference sequence). As DNA, the CDR3 is TGTGCCAGCAGCCAGACGACGGGCAATCAGCCCCAGCATTTT. Translated: CASSQTTGNQPQHF.

This clone was counted many times. This chain joins TRBV6-1 and TRBJ2-1; D not certain. Trimming stripped 7 bases from V and 7 bases from J, with 11 bases between. The CDR3 has 12 amino acids. CDR1 is MNHNS and CDR2 is SASEGT in the germline V gene. This chain's CDR3 is CASKSTTNEQFF. Written as DNA, the CDR3 is TGTGCCAGCAAGTCTACCACTAATGAGCAGTTCTTC.

The chain joins TRBV5-4 to TRBJ2-7; 8 bases align to TRBD1. J was trimmed by 7 bases and V by 4 bases; bases with no gene match: 10. This CDR3 spans 14 amino acids. Germline CDR1 and CDR2: SGHNT and YYREEE (reference sequence). The CDR3, as DNA: TGTGCCAGCAGCATCCGGACAGGGAATGGGGAGCAGTACTTC. Translating it yields CASSIRTGNGEQYF.

Worth noting for this clone: The conserved phenylalanine or tryptophan is not found at the CDR3 terminus, so this likely reflects a read error. The rearrangement joins TRBV3-1 to TRBJ1-2, with D possibly TRBD1 on 6 matching bases. V lost 3 bases to trimming and J lost 6 bases, with 17 bases between them. CDR3 length: 15 amino acids. CDR1 is LGHDT and CDR2 is YNNKEL in the germline V gene (reference sequence). The CDR3 DNA sequence: TGTGCCAGCAGCCACCGCGGGGGCCTCCACAATGGCTACACCGTC. Its translation is CASSHRGGLHNGYTV.

The table lists this clone with many counts. The chain uses TRBV11-3 and TRBJ1-1; no clear D gene. Germline V gives CDR1 SGHNT, CDR2 YENEEA. Trimming removed 6 bases at V and 1 base at J, with 9 bases between. CDR3 size: 13 residues. CDR3 sequence reads: CASRDQANTEAFF. DNA of the CDR3: TGTGCCAGCAGGGACCAAGCGAACACTGAAGCTTTCTTT.

This clone was counted ten times or more. The DNA is omitted, as the CDR3 cannot be located on it reliably, and the CDR3 follows TCRdb's listing. Other DNA sequences from this sample encode an identical CDR3 as well. V usage is TRBV4-2 and J usage is TRBJ2-1; no DNA check was done on the table's D call, TRBD2. The CDR3 is 14 amino acids long, termini counted. Germline-derived CDR1 and CDR2 are LGHNA and YNFKEQ. CDR3 in amino acids: CASSQDLERDEQFF.

This clone occurred many times. The rearrangement joins TRBV30 to TRBJ1-2; D is unresolved. The CDR3 runs 11 residues. Germline CDR1 is GTSNPN and CDR2 is SVGIG (reference sequence). Between the trimmed V and J ends, which lost 0 bases and 7 bases, there was a span of 6 bases. In nucleotides, the CDR3 is TGTGCCTGGAGTGTATCATCTGGCTACACCTTC. It codes for CAWSVSSGYTF.

This clone has at least ten counts. The rearrangement joins TRBV24-1 to TRBJ2-5; 7 bases match TRBD2. With 7 bases clipped from V and 4 bases from J, the junction kept 5 bases outside the gene matches. The V gene's germline CDR1 is KGHDR and CDR2 SFDVKD. The CDR3 totals 13 residues. CDR3 coding DNA: TGTGCCACCAGCGGGGGGTATCTAGAGACCCAGTACTTC. Protein product: CATSGGYLETQYF.

About this clone: Relative to the germline gene, one junction end is altered; a read error may explain this. This sequence joins TRBV4-1 and TRBJ2-7, with TRBD2 identical over 12 bases. CDR1 MGHRA and CDR2 YSYEKL come from the germline V gene. This CDR3 spans 16 amino acids. In nucleotides, the CDR3 is TGCGCCAGCAGCCGAGGACTAGCGGGGTCAACCTACGGGCAGTATTTC. It yields the protein CASSRGLAGSTYGQYF.